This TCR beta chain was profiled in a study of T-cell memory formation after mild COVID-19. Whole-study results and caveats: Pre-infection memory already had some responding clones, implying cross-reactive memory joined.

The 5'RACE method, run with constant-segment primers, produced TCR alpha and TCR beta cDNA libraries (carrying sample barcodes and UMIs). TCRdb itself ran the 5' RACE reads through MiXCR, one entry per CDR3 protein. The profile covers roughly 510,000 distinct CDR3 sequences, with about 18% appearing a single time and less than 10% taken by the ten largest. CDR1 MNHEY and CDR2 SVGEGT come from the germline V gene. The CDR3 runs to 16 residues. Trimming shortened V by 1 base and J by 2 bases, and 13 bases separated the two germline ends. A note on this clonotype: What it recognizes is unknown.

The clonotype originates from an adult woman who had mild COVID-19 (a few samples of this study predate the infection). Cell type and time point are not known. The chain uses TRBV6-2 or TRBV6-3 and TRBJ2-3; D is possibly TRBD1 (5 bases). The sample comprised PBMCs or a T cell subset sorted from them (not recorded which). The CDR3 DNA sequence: TGTGCCAGCAGTTACTTGACCGACAGTTTCACAGATACGCAGTATTTT. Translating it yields CASSYLTDSFTDTQYF.